The 32 T cell receptor beta chains below come from one sample, sequenced in a study of OX40 agonist ivuxolimab in advanced cancers. The table came from immunoSEQ multiplex PCR; TCRdb's copy has only in-frame clones and leaves some out. The data hold about 55,000 clones, with about 82% observed a single time. Sequencing was performed on CD4+ or CD8+ T cells sorted from blood, taken in a trial of the OX40 agonist ivuxolimab. These receptors were taken from an adult with an advanced solid tumor such as melanoma, head and neck, liver or kidney cancer.

The chain carries TRBV11-3 and TRBJ2-3; 7 bases map to TRBD2. In germline, CDR1 is SGHNT, CDR2 YENEEA. This CDR3 contains 13 residues. V dropped 3 bases and J dropped 5; count of bases not matched to a gene: 2. CDR3 DNA: TGTGCCAGCAGCTTGGGGGAGGGAGATACGCAGTATTTT. This encodes CASSLGEGDTQYF.

The chain is built from TRBV15 and TRBJ1-1; D unclear. The germline CDR1 and CDR2 sequences are LNHNV and YYDKDF (reference sequence). CDR3 length: 13 residues. V was trimmed by 4 bases and J by 6 bases, leaving 12 bases between them. This CDR3 is CATSIDGGAEAFF. CDR3 DNA: TGTGCCACCAGCATTGACGGAGGAGCTGAAGCTTTCTTT.

The DNA of the CDR3 is TGTGCCTTGCGAGAGGGGCGGGATACTGAAGCTTTCTTT. Its translation: CALREGRDTEAFF. The chain couples TRBV30 to TRBJ1-1, with D perhaps matching TRBD1 (5 bases). The germline V gene encodes CDR1 GTSNPN and CDR2 SVGIG (reference sequence). Trimming removed 7 bases from V and 5 bases from J, with 17 bases in between. This CDR3 has 13 residues.

CDR3 protein: CASSSGTGMGSTEAFF. The CDR3 nucleotides read TGTGCCAGCAGTTCCGGCACAGGGATGGGGAGCACTGAAGCTTTCTTT. This chain connects TRBV11-1 to TRBJ1-1, with D perhaps matching TRBD1 (6 bases). Germline values: CDR1 SGHAT, CDR2 FQDESV (reference sequence). Deletions cut 6 bases from V and 4 bases from J, with 21 bases between. CDR3 length: 16 residues.

The rearrangement joins TRBV11-2 to TRBJ2-4; D gene ambiguous. CDR1 SGHAT and CDR2 FQNNGV come from the germline V gene. The CDR3 sequence is 16 residues long. The V and J ends lost 5 bases and 0 bases respectively, with 14 bases between them. CDR3 DNA: TGTGCCAGCAGCCCCCCCGGCCGGCTAGCCAAAAACATTCAGTACTTC. Translating it yields CASSPPGRLAKNIQYF.

This sequence joins TRBV4-2 and TRBJ2-5, with 13 nucleotides matching TRBD2. Germline V gives CDR1 LGHNA, CDR2 YNFKEQ. The CDR3 has 14 amino acids. Trimming at V came to 5 bases and at J to 7 bases, leaving 4 bases not matched to a gene. This CDR3 reads CASSTSGGEGTQYF. The CDR3 DNA sequence: TGTGCCAGCAGCACTAGCGGGGGGGAGGGGACCCAGTACTTC.

The chain has TRBV2 and TRBJ1-1; no clear D gene. The V end lost 6 bases, the J end lost 5 bases, and 19 bases lay between the germline ends. CDR1 is SNHLY and CDR2 is FYNNEI in the germline V gene. CDR3 length equals 15 residues. CDR3: CASRDPGSLGTEAFF. DNA for the CDR3: TGTGCCAGCAGGGACCCGGGGTCCCTAGGGACTGAAGCTTTCTTT.

This chain connects TRBV11-3 to TRBJ2-7; D gene ambiguous. V was trimmed by 1 base and J by 3 bases, leaving 10 bases between them. This CDR3 region has 14 residues. From germline, CDR1 is SGHNT and CDR2 YENEEA. CDR3 bases: TGTGCCAGCAGCTTAGGACACCAAGGCTACGAGCAGTACTTC. Amino acids: CASSLGHQGYEQYF.

This chain joins TRBV28 and TRBJ1-5; 8 bases are shared with TRBD1. The V gene end was trimmed by 3 bases and the J gene end by 1 base; junction bases not matched to a gene: 5. Germline V gene sequence: CDR1 MDHEN, CDR2 SYDVKM. The CDR3 sequence is 16 residues long. As DNA, the CDR3 is TGTGCCAGCAGTTTTCACAGGGGGGGAAGCAATCAGCCCCAGCATTTT. Translation: CASSFHRGGSNQPQHF.

The CDR3 region is CASRTDKPRANYGYTF. The CDR3 DNA follows: TGCGCCAGCAGGACCGATAAGCCTCGAGCTAACTATGGCTACACCTTC. V usage is TRBV10-2 and J usage is TRBJ1-2; no clear D gene. Trimming left V 6 bases short and J 0 bases short, with 17 bases between. Germline lookup yields CDR1 WSHSY and CDR2 SAAADI. This CDR3 is built from 16 residues.

This chain uses TRBV7-2 with TRBJ2-5; no clear D. CDR1 is SGHTA and CDR2 is FQGNSA in the germline V gene. Trimming removed 0 bases from V and 13 bases from J, with 15 bases in between. This CDR3 is 13 amino acids long. CDR3: CASSLAIEHIVYF. In DNA form, the CDR3 reads TGTGCCAGCAGCTTAGCGATAGAACATATCGTGTACTTC.

This chain uses TRBV2 with TRBJ1-2; D gene ambiguous. The V gene's germline CDR1 is SNHLY and CDR2 FYNNEI. Trimming pared 2 bases from V and 7 bases from J, leaving 14 bases between. The CDR3 has 14 amino acids. The CDR3 is CASSELVSATGYTF. The DNA of the CDR3 is TGTGCCAGCAGTGAACTTGTCAGCGCCACTGGCTACACCTTC.

The chain employs TRBV7-9 and TRBJ1-3, with no clear D. Germline V gives CDR1 SEHNR, CDR2 FQNEAQ (reference sequence). Trimming took off 2 bases at V and 2 bases at J, with 4 bases between the two ends. There are 13 residues in the CDR3. This CDR3 is CASSLSTGNTIYF. CDR3 in DNA: TGTGCCAGCAGCTTAAGCACTGGAAACACCATATATTTT.

The chain joins TRBV6-6 to TRBJ2-5; perhaps TRBD1 as D (6 bases). The CDR3 has 15 amino acids. Per the germline V gene, CDR1 is MNHNY and CDR2 is SVGAGI (reference sequence). Trimming pared 4 bases from V and 5 bases from J, leaving 17 bases between. This CDR3 is CASSLAGEERETQYF. The DNA of the CDR3 is TGTGCCAGCAGTTTGGCAGGGGAAGAAAGGGAGACCCAGTACTTC.

The chain has TRBV19 and TRBJ2-7; the D call may be TRBD1 or TRBD2 (5 bases each). The germline V gene has CDR1 LNHDA and CDR2 SQIVND (reference sequence). The CDR3 covers 15 residues. V was cut by 3 bases and J by 0 bases, with 12 bases left in between. The CDR3 coding sequence is TGTGCCAGTAGTATCGGGGCGGAGAGCTCCTACGAGCAGTACTTC. Translated, it gives CASSIGAESSYEQYF.

This clone came up once. The genes are TRBV7-9 and TRBJ2-3; 9 bases map to TRBD1. CDR1 is SEHNR and CDR2 is FQNEAQ in the germline V gene (reference sequence). CDR3 length: 14 amino acids. Unmatched junction bases numbered 2, after V lost 4 bases and J lost 3 bases. The CDR3 reads CASSWTGATDTQYF. The CDR3, as DNA: TGTGCCAGCAGCTGGACAGGGGCTACAGATACGCAGTATTTT.

CDR3 bases: TGCGCCAGCAGCCAAGATCAGAGTTATGGGGCCAACGTCCTGACTTTC. It specifies CASSQDQSYGANVLTF. The chain is built from TRBV4-3 and TRBJ2-6; no clear D. Germline CDR1 reads LGHNA; CDR2 reads YSLEER. V was trimmed by 0 bases and J by 3 bases, leaving 9 bases between them. The CDR3 spans 16 residues.

The chain uses TRBV5-1 and TRBJ2-3; D might be TRBD1 (5 bases). The length of the CDR3 is 13 residues. V was cut by 4 bases and J by 4 bases, with 10 bases left in between. Germline assignment: CDR1 SGHRS and CDR2 YFSETQ. The CDR3 DNA is TGCGCCAGCAGCACAGGTGGGGCAGATACGCAGTATTTT. The encoded protein is CASSTGGADTQYF.

In this sample, this clone turned up once. This rearrangement joins TRBV5-1 to TRBJ1-5; tentative D call: TRBD1 (6 bases). Germline CDR1 is SGHRS and CDR2 is YFSETQ. The CDR3 spans 16 residues. Deletions cut 0 bases from V and 6 bases from J, with 16 bases between. CDR3: CASSLGVGGRGQPQHF. CDR3 sequence (DNA): TGCGCCAGCAGCTTGGGAGTCGGGGGGCGCGGTCAGCCCCAGCATTTT.

This chain connects TRBV5-1 to TRBJ1-4; tentatively, D is TRBD1 (5 bases). The V gene's germline CDR1 is SGHRS and CDR2 YFSETQ. Trimming stripped 4 bases from V and 7 bases from J, with 17 bases between. CDR3 length: 15 residues. CDR3 residues: CASSPGQSGREKLFF. The DNA of the CDR3 is TGCGCCAGCAGCCCTGGCCAGTCAGGGCGTGAAAAACTGTTTTTT.

The V gene is TRBV28, the J gene TRBJ2-1; possible D gene TRBD2, 5 bases. CDR3 length: 16 amino acids. Looked up from germline, CDR1 is MDHEN and CDR2 is SYDVKM. Trimming removed 2 bases from V and 5 bases from J, with 16 bases in between. The CDR3 reads CASSLARASYHNEQFF. The CDR3 DNA follows: TGTGCCAGCAGTTTAGCGCGGGCTTCTTACCACAATGAGCAGTTCTTC. The entire variable domain, with the rest obtained from reference TRBV28 and TRBJ2-1, is as follows: DVKVTQSSRYLVKRTGEKVFLECVQDMDHENMFWYRQDPGLGLRLIYFSYDVKMKEKGDIPEGYSVSREKKERFSLILESASTNQTSMYLCASSLARASYHNEQFFGPGTRLTVL.

V usage is TRBV7-9 and J usage is TRBJ2-5, with D unclear. V lost 6 bases to trimming and J lost 5 bases, with 7 bases between them. From germline, CDR1 is SEHNR and CDR2 FQNEAQ (reference sequence). This CDR3 spans 11 amino acids. CDR3 residues: CASRVGETQYF. As DNA, the CDR3 is TGTGCCAGCAGAGTAGGGGAGACCCAGTACTTC.

The rearrangement links TRBV5-1 to TRBJ2-3; 13 nucleotides line up with TRBD2. Germline V gene lookup returns CDR1 SGHRS and CDR2 YFSETQ. Germline trimming cut 0 bases from V and 6 bases from J; bases unmatched to any gene: 4. This CDR3 has 16 residues. The CDR3 DNA is TGCGCCAGCAGCTTGGCCGGACTAGCGGGGGTCGATACGCAGTATTTT. Translating gives CASSLAGLAGVDTQYF.

The chain recombines TRBV2 with TRBJ2-2, with 10 bases aligning to TRBD1. The CDR3 runs 16 residues. Germline CDR1 reads SNHLY; CDR2 reads FYNNEI. Unmatched junction bases numbered 10, after V lost 8 bases and J lost 4 bases. The chain's CDR3 is CASRQRGQGGTGELFF. As DNA, the CDR3 is TGTGCCAGCCGACAGAGAGGACAGGGGGGCACCGGGGAGCTGTTTTTT.

The chain links TRBV15 to TRBJ2-5, with D unresolved. The CDR3 consists of 12 residues. Germline V gene data show CDR1 as LNHNV and CDR2 as YYDKDF (reference sequence). With 2 bases removed from V and 4 bases from J, the gap between germline ends came to 5 bases. The CDR3 is CATSRYAETQYF. Written as DNA, the CDR3 is TGTGCCACCAGCAGATACGCAGAGACCCAGTACTTC.

The chain employs TRBV28 and TRBJ2-3, with D perhaps TRBD1 (6 bases). In germline, CDR1 is MDHEN, CDR2 SYDVKM. This CDR3 has 16 amino acids. V lost 4 bases and J lost 4, with 18 bases in between. In DNA form, the CDR3 reads TGTGCCAGCAGTTCCCGTCGAGGACACAGGGCAGATACGCAGTATTTT. Protein: CASSSRRGHRADTQYF.

The chain links TRBV18 to TRBJ2-7, with D hard to call. The CDR3 runs to 14 residues. Germline CDR1 KGHSH, CDR2 LQKENI. Trimming left V 0 bases short and J 2 bases short, with 8 bases between. For the CDR3, the DNA is TGTGCCAGCTCACCACCCGGAGCCCCCTACGAGCAGTACTTC. As protein: CASSPPGAPYEQYF.

The chain is built from TRBV7-2 and TRBJ1-6; unclear D gene. Looked up from germline, CDR1 is SGHTA and CDR2 is FQGNSA. This CDR3 contains 14 residues. Trimming stripped 1 base from V and 8 bases from J, with 9 bases between. The DNA for the CDR3 is TGTGCCAGCAGCTTAGTAGGGAATTATTCACCCCTCCACTTT. It is translated as CASSLVGNYSPLHF.

The chain carries TRBV7-9 and TRBJ1-2; D unresolved. Trimming removed 7 bases from V and 6 bases from J, with 18 bases in between. CDR1 is SEHNR and CDR2 is FQNEAQ in the germline V gene (reference sequence). This CDR3 region has 14 residues. CDR3 residues: CASMVQTALDGYTF. CDR3 DNA sequence: TGTGCCAGCATGGTTCAGACCGCCCTGGATGGCTACACCTTC. Drawing the rest from reference TRBV7-9 and TRBJ1-2, the complete variable domain is DTGVSQNPRHKITKRGQNVTFRCDPISEHNRLYWYRQTLGQGPEFLTYFQNEAQLEKSRLLSDRFSAERPKGSFSTLEIQRTEQGDSAMYLCASMVQTALDGYTFGSGTRLTVV.

The chain carries TRBV7-8 and TRBJ2-7; D remains ambiguous. V was pared by 1 base and J by 1 base, with 5 bases between. This CDR3 spans 13 amino acids. From germline, CDR1 is SGHVS and CDR2 FQNEAQ. The CDR3 DNA is TGTGCCAGCAGCTTAGAACTTTCCTACGAGCAGTACTTC. Encoded protein: CASSLELSYEQYF.

The table lists this clone with a count of one. DNA of the CDR3: TGTGCCAGCTCACCACAGACTAGCGGGGGGGAGACCCAGTACTTC. Amino acids: CASSPQTSGGETQYF. The chain employs TRBV18 and TRBJ2-5, with 13 nucleotides matching TRBD2. The J segment lost 5 bases and the V segment lost 1 base, leaving 1 base of the junction unmatched. This CDR3 contains 15 residues. CDR1 and CDR2 from the germline V gene are KGHSH and LQKENI.

The rearrangement links TRBV7-2 to TRBJ2-5; 11 bases align to TRBD2. Per the germline V gene, CDR1 is SGHTA and CDR2 is FQGNSA. After removal of 2 bases from V and 2 bases from J, the junction contained 1 base not matched to a gene. This CDR3 has 15 residues. The CDR3 coding sequence is TGTGCCAGCAGCTTAACTAGCGGGGGACAAGAGACCCAGTACTTC. Its translation is CASSLTSGGQETQYF.